This entry lists 26 T cell receptor beta chains sequenced from one sample in a study of beta chain features in type 1 diabetes. Sequenced material consisted of expressed TCRB transcripts (all of the isolated RNA was reverse transcribed). The data were produced by immunoSEQ multiplex PCR, yet TCRdb's version contains in-frame clones alone and is incomplete. The table includes a few hundred thousand clones, around 24% detected once. Which antigens these TCRs recognize remains unknown. The study, taken as a whole, reports: TCRB CDR3 length was moderately but significantly reduced in all four CD4+ subsets of Type 1 diabetes patients.

What was sequenced was naive CD4+ T cells from blood. The receptors originated from a woman under 40 with type 1 diabetes.

This rearrangement joins TRBV28 to TRBJ2-5; 7 bases match TRBD2. This CDR3 comprises 15 residues. Germline CDR1 MDHEN, CDR2 SYDVKM. With 5 bases clipped from V and 1 base from J, the junction kept 7 bases outside the gene matches. The CDR3 reads CASSPYSGPQETQYF. The DNA for the CDR3 is TGTGCCAGCAGTCCCTATAGCGGGCCCCAAGAGACCCAGTACTTC. The whole variable domain, filled in from reference TRBV28 and TRBJ2-5, reads DVKVTQSSRYLVKRTGEKVFLECVQDMDHENMFWYRQDPGLGLRLIYFSYDVKMKEKGDIPEGYSVSREKKERFSLILESASTNQTSMYLCASSPYSGPQETQYFGPGTRLLVL.

Here the CDR3 DNA reads TGTGCCAGCAGCCTCGGACTGCGCTACGAGCAGTACTTC. Its translation is CASSLGLRYEQYF. The rearrangement joins TRBV7-9 to TRBJ2-7; a possible D gene is TRBD2 (5 bases). There are 13 residues in the CDR3. Looked up from germline, CDR1 is SEHNR and CDR2 is FQNEAQ (reference sequence). Trimming removed 5 bases at V and 3 bases at J, with 11 bases between. Filled out from reference TRBV7-9 and TRBJ2-7, the complete variable domain reads DTGVSQNPRHKITKRGQNVTFRCDPISEHNRLYWYRQTLGQGPEFLTYFQNEAQLEKSRLLSDRFSAERPKGSFSTLEIQRTEQGDSAMYLCASSLGLRYEQYFGPGTRLTVT.

This clone has more than one count but fewer than ten. This chain joins TRBV6-5 and TRBJ1-5, with 10 positions matching TRBD1. Germline lookup yields CDR1 MNHEY and CDR2 SVGAGI. CDR3 length: 15 amino acids. V lost 8 bases and J lost 2; bases outside the gene matches: 6. The CDR3 sequence: CASSTGGYGNQPQHF. CDR3 sequence (DNA): TGTGCCAGCTCGACAGGGGGCTATGGCAATCAGCCCCAGCATTTT.

The chain recombines TRBV7-9 with TRBJ2-3; 11 bases align to TRBD1. V lost 3 bases to trimming and J lost 5 bases; unmatched junction nucleotides: 4. Germline V gene sequence: CDR1 SEHNR, CDR2 FQNEAQ (reference sequence). CDR3 length: 15 residues. The CDR3: CASSFRTGGLDTQYF. The CDR3 coding sequence is TGTGCCAGCAGCTTCAGGACAGGGGGCCTAGATACGCAGTATTTT.

This clone has more than one count but fewer than ten. The identical CDR3 is also encoded by other nucleotide sequences in the sample. The chain couples TRBV29-1 to TRBJ1-2; no clear D gene. The ends were cut back, 6 bases at V and 0 bases at J, with 8 bases in the middle. The CDR3 runs to 12 residues. Germline-derived CDR1 and CDR2 are SQVTM and ANQGSEA. The CDR3 region is CSVTGSNYGYTF. CDR3 DNA sequence: TGCAGCGTGACGGGTTCTAACTATGGCTACACCTTC.

This clone was seen more than once but under ten times. This chain connects TRBV30 to TRBJ2-7; 7 nucleotides match TRBD1. The ends lost 2 bases at V and 2 bases at J; junction bases unmatched: 3. The CDR3 has 13 residues. Germline V gene lookup returns CDR1 GTSNPN and CDR2 SVGIG (reference sequence). Written as DNA, the CDR3 is TGTGCCTGGAGTCCCGGGACAGCCTACGAGCAGTACTTC. Residues: CAWSPGTAYEQYF.

This clone showed up just a few times. The CDR3 sequence: CASSIGYASGEQYF. CDR3 nucleotides: TGTGCCAGTAGTATAGGTTACGCAAGCGGCGAGCAGTACTTC. This rearrangement joins TRBV19 to TRBJ2-7, with D possibly matching TRBD2 (5 bases). Germline CDR1 is LNHDA and CDR2 is SQIVND (reference sequence). Trimming removed 1 base from V and 6 bases from J, with 13 bases in between. This CDR3 comprises 14 residues.

The V and J genes are TRBV29-1 and TRBJ1-1, with D uncertain. Trimming took 1 base from V and 1 from J, leaving 7 bases between them. The CDR3 loop spans 13 amino acids. Germline V CDR1 and CDR2: SQVTM, ANQGSEA. CDR3 sequence: CSVEVTGNTEAFF. In DNA form, the CDR3 reads TGCAGCGTTGAAGTCACGGGGAACACTGAAGCTTTCTTT.

The chain couples TRBV18 to TRBJ2-7; tentatively, D is TRBD1 (5 bases). Trimming left V 3 bases short and J 0 bases short, with 12 bases between. The length of the CDR3 is 15 residues. Germline-derived CDR1 and CDR2 are KGHSH and LQKENI. The DNA of the CDR3 is TGTGCCAGCTCACCTGGGCTAGGGGACTCCTACGAGCAGTACTTC. As protein: CASSPGLGDSYEQYF.

This chain connects TRBV9 to TRBJ2-3, with D possibly matching TRBD2 (6 bases). CDR3 length: 14 amino acids. Trimming stripped 0 bases from V and 8 bases from J, with 13 bases between. In germline, CDR1 is SGDLS, CDR2 YYNGEE. Written as DNA, the CDR3 is TGTGCCAGCAGCGTAGAAACTAGCTCGGCTACGCAGTATTTT. Translated: CASSVETSSATQYF.

In its sample, this clone was seen a few times. The rearrangement joins TRBV7-3 to TRBJ2-5; D is perhaps TRBD1 (6 bases). The CDR3 has 13 residues. Trimming removed 5 bases from V and 10 bases from J, with 17 bases in between. Per the germline V gene, CDR1 is SGHTA and CDR2 is FQGTGA. The CDR3 DNA follows: TGTGCCAGCAGCGCCCAATTGCCAGGGGTCCAGTACTTC. This sequence encodes CASSAQLPGVQYF.

This clone was counted once. The chain couples TRBV2 to TRBJ1-1; 7 positions match TRBD1. This CDR3 comprises 15 residues. Germline-derived CDR1 and CDR2 are SNHLY and FYNNEI. V gave up 4 bases and J gave up 0 bases; unmatched junction bases: 5. The CDR3, as DNA: TGTGCCAGCAGTGGACAGGGCGCCATGAACACTGAAGCTTTCTTT. Amino acid sequence: CASSGQGAMNTEAFF.

Only a few counts were recorded for this clone. The V gene is TRBV7-8, the J gene TRBJ2-5; D is ambiguous. Germline V gene lookup returns CDR1 SGHVS and CDR2 FQNEAQ. V was clipped by 3 bases and J by 11 bases, with 16 bases between them. The CDR3 runs 13 residues. Here the CDR3 DNA reads TGTGCCAGCAGCTTTGTAGAGGTCGGTCTTCAGTACTTC. Translated: CASSFVEVGLQYF. The full variable domain, rest sourced from reference TRBV7-8 and TRBJ2-5, is GAGVSQSPRYKVAKRGQDVALRCDPISGHVSLFWYQQALGQGPEFLTYFQNEAQLDKSGLPSDRFFAERPEGSVSTLKIQRTQQEDSAVYLCASSFVEVGLQYFGPGTRLLVL.

This chain uses TRBV4-1 with TRBJ2-5; tentatively, D is TRBD2 (7 bases). Germline V gives CDR1 MGHRA, CDR2 YSYEKL. The CDR3 consists of 14 residues. Trimming removed 2 bases at V and 5 bases at J, with 12 bases between. Here the CDR3 reads CASSQRGAGETQYF. The DNA for the CDR3 is TGCGCCAGCAGCCAACGGGGGGCGGGGGAGACCCAGTACTTC.

This chain connects TRBV7-9 to TRBJ1-3, with D tentatively TRBD1 (5 bases). V was clipped by 2 bases and J by 0 bases, with 14 bases between them. The germline gives CDR1 SEHNR, CDR2 FQNEAQ (reference sequence). CDR3 size: 17 residues. CDR3 DNA sequence: TGTGCCAGCAGCTTATCACAGGTGTCCCTCTCTGGAAACACCATATATTTT. Residues: CASSLSQVSLSGNTIYF.

V is TRBV30 and J is TRBJ1-4; 9 bases agree with TRBD1. The CDR3 is 14 residues long. CDR1 is GTSNPN, CDR2 SVGIG, per germline (reference sequence). The ends lost 5 bases at V and 4 bases at J; junction bases unmatched: 5. CDR3: CAWDRGKDNEKLFF. The CDR3 DNA sequence: TGTGCCTGGGACAGGGGGAAGGATAATGAAAAACTGTTTTTT. Combining the CDR3 with reference TRBV30 and TRBJ1-4 gives the whole variable domain SQTIHQWPATLVQPVGSPLSLECTVEGTSNPNLYWYRQAAGRGLQLLFYSVGIGQISSEVPQNLSASRPQDRQFILSSKKLLLSDSGFYLCAWDRGKDNEKLFFGSGTQLSVL.

In this sample, this clone turned up a few times. The CDR3 sequence: CASSVREVTPLGYTF. In DNA form, the CDR3 reads TGCGCCAGCAGCGTCAGAGAGGTGACTCCTCTCGGCTACACCTTC. The chain combines TRBV4-1 with TRBJ1-2; no firm D call. The germline V gene has CDR1 MGHRA and CDR2 YSYEKL. Trimming pared 5 bases from V and 8 bases from J, leaving 21 bases between. The CDR3 contains 15 residues.

The chain uses TRBV2 and TRBJ2-7; possible D gene TRBD1, 6 bases. CDR3 length: 15 amino acids. The germline V gene encodes CDR1 SNHLY and CDR2 FYNNEI. The V end lost 1 base, the J end lost 0 bases, and 10 bases lay between the germline ends. CDR3 loop: CASSEGGGSSYEQYF. DNA of the CDR3: TGTGCCAGCAGTGAAGGAGGGGGAAGCTCCTACGAGCAGTACTTC. Complete variable domain (other parts from reference TRBV2 and TRBJ2-7): EPEVTQTPSHQVTQMGQEVILRCVPISNHLYFYWYRQILGQKVEFLVSFYNNEISEKSEIFDDQFSVERPDGSNFTLKIRSTKLEDSAMYFCASSEGGGSSYEQYFGPGTRLTVT.

The CDR3 region is CASSLGGRYTF. DNA of the CDR3: TGTGCCAGCAGCTTGGGCGGGCGCTACACCTTC. The chain links TRBV5-4 to TRBJ1-2; the D is unclear. The CDR3 runs to 11 residues. Germline CDR1 is SGHNT and CDR2 is YYREEE (reference sequence). The germline V and J ends were trimmed by 0 bases and 9 bases, with 6 bases remaining between them.

This clone was found a few times. This chain links TRBV9 with TRBJ1-1; weak D call: TRBD1 (6 bases). The CDR3 length is 15 residues. With 4 bases removed from V and 4 bases from J, the gap between germline ends came to 17 bases. CDR1 SGDLS and CDR2 YYNGEE come from the germline V gene. The CDR3 nucleotides are TGTGCCAGCAGCCCGGGGGGCAGCCTGGGCACTGAAGCTTTCTTT. This gives the protein CASSPGGSLGTEAFF.

This clone came up a few times. Other DNA sequences in this specimen translate into the identical CDR3. The rearrangement links TRBV20-1 to TRBJ2-1; weak D call: TRBD2 (5 bases). Trimming pared 3 bases from V and 7 bases from J, leaving 7 bases between. The CDR3 is 11 amino acids. Germline V gene data show CDR1 as DFQATT and CDR2 as SNEGSKA (reference sequence). The CDR3 nucleotides read TGCAGTGCTAGTCGAGGGAATGAGCAGTTCTTC. Translated, it gives CSASRGNEQFF.

This clone was counted only a few times. DNA for the CDR3: TGTGCCAGCAGCTCAAGTAGCGGGACTGAGGATACGCAGTATTTT. It codes for CASSSSSGTEDTQYF. The rearrangement links TRBV11-2 to TRBJ2-3; 8 bases align to TRBD2. Germline values: CDR1 SGHAT, CDR2 FQNNGV. The CDR3 is 15 amino acids. V lost 4 bases to trimming and J lost 6 bases; unmatched junction nucleotides: 9.

This clone was seen a few times. The rearrangement uses TRBV10-3 and TRBJ2-5; 8 bases agree with TRBD2. Germline V lookup: CDR1 ENHRY, CDR2 SYGVKD. Unmatched junction bases numbered 9, after V lost 8 bases and J lost 1 base. This CDR3 region has 15 residues. The CDR3 reads CAIRKSGGSQETQYF. The CDR3 DNA reads TGTGCCATCCGAAAGAGCGGGGGCTCCCAAGAGACCCAGTACTTC.

The chain uses TRBV28 and TRBJ2-5; 9 bases match TRBD2. The CDR3 has 15 amino acids. V lost 4 bases and J lost 1; bases outside the gene matches: 4. Germline-derived CDR1 and CDR2 are MDHEN and SYDVKM. CDR3 DNA sequence: TGTGCCAGCAGTTCGGCGGGGGGGGGCCAAGAGACCCAGTACTTC. It is translated as CASSSAGGGQETQYF. Full variable domain (outside the CDR3, taken from reference TRBV28 and TRBJ2-5): DVKVTQSSRYLVKRTGEKVFLECVQDMDHENMFWYRQDPGLGLRLIYFSYDVKMKEKGDIPEGYSVSREKKERFSLILESASTNQTSMYLCASSSAGGGQETQYFGPGTRLLVL.

This rearrangement joins TRBV13 to TRBJ2-5; 10 bases align to TRBD2. Germline V gene data show CDR1 as PRHDT and CDR2 as FYEKMQ (reference sequence). Trimming took 5 bases from V and 7 from J; bases not matched to a gene: 4. The CDR3 is 13 amino acids. CDR3 protein: CASSPSGSGTQYF. CDR3 DNA: TGTGCCAGCAGCCCTAGCGGGAGTGGGACCCAGTACTTC.

The chain couples TRBV29-1 to TRBJ1-5; D unresolved. CDR1 and CDR2 (germline): SQVTM, ANQGSEA. The CDR3 covers 13 residues. Between the trimmed V and J ends, which lost 6 bases and 4 bases, there was a span of 13 bases. DNA of the CDR3: TGCAGCGTAGTCTCGGGAGAGAATCAGCCCCAGCATTTT. This gives the protein CSVVSGENQPQHF.